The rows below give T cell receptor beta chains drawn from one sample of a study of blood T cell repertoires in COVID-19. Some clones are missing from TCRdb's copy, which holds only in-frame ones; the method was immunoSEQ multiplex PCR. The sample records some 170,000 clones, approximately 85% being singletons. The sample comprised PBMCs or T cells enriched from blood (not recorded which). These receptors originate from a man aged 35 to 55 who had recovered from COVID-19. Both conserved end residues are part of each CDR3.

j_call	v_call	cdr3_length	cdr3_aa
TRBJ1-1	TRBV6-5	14	CASSSQGRNTEAFF
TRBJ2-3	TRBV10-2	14	CASTERILTDTQYF
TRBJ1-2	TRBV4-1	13	CASSQDWGHFYTF
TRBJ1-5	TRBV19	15	CASSMGQGAHQPQHF
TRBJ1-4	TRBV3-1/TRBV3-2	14	CASSPPGGRVELFF
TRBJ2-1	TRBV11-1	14	CASSHSGVLSEQFF
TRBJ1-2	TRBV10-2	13	CASSPGQGGGYTF
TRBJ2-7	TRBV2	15	CASSSQGLAGGEQYF
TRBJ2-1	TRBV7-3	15	CASSSGTSGYNEQFF
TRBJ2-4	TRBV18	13	CASSNDRVGIQYF
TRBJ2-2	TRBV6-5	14	CASSSTGGTGELFF
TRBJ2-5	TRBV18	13	CASSPPGEETQYF
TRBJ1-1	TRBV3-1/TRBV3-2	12	CASGQGNTEAFF
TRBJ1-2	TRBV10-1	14	CASSESRDSYGYTF
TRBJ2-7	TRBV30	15	CAWSSPGQGSYEQYF
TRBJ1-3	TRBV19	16	CASTTGQNSSGNTIYF
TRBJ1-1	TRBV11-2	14	CASSSDSPNTEAFF
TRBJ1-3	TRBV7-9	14	CASSGTGTGNTIYF
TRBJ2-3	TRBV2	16	CASSGRGGPRTDTQYF
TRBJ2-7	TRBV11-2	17	CASSLYPQREYFYEQYF
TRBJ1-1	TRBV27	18	CASSLSLGQGAIWTEAFF
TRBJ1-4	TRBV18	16	CASSPAPTAQNEKLFF
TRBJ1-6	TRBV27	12	CASGSGLPPLHF
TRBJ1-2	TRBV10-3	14	CAISESGLNYGYTF
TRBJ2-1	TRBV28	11	CASRVGDEQFF
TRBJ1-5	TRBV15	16	CATSRDDEGAYQPQHF
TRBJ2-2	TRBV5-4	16	CASRWGGRANTGELFF
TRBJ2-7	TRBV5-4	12	CASSPGGSEQYF
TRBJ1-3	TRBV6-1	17	CASSESQGPDSGNTIYF
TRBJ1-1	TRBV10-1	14	CASSTGTANTEAFF
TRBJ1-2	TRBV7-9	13	CASSGTGPYGYTF
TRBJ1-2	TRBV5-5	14	CASSLARGRDGYTF
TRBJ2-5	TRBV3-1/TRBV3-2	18	CASSQDPSGSGPAETQYF
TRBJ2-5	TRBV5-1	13	CASSFGGSETQYF
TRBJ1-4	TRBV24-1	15	CATSERTGFTEKLFF
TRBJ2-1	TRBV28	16	CASGNGRGGRYNEQFF
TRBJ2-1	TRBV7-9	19	CASSPPWGAMGQGANEQFF
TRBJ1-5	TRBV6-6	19	CASSSGRTGGNAGLLAQHF
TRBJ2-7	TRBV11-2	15	CASRSNRGVAYEQYF
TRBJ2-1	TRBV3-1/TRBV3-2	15	CASSQPGQGYNEQFF
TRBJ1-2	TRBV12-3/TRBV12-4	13	CASSLTEGGGYTF
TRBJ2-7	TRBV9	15	CASSVGQALSYEQYF
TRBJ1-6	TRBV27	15	CASSPSGQDNSPLHF
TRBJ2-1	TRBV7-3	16	CASSLDAGGGYNEQFF
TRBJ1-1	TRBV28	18	CASSLISSGGARDTEAFF
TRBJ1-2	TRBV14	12	CASSHGTGHYTF
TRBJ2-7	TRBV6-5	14	CASSSPGVPYEQYF
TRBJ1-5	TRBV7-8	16	CASSLGAELIIQPQHF
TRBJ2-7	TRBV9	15	CASSTSEGSSYEQYF
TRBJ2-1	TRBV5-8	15	CASAPWLAGTNEQFF
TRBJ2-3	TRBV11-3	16	CASSQVVGGAGDTQYF